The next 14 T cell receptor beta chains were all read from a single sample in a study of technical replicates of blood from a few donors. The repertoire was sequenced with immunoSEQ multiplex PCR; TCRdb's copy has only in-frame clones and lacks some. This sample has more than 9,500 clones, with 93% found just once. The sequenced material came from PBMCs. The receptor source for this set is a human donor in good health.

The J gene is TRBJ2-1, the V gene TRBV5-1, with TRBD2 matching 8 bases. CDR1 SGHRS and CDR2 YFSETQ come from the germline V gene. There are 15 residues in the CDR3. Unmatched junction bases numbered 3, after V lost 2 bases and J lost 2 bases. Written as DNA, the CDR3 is TGCGCCAGCAGCTTAGCGGGAGTCACCTACAATGAGCAGTTCTTC. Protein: CASSLAGVTYNEQFF.

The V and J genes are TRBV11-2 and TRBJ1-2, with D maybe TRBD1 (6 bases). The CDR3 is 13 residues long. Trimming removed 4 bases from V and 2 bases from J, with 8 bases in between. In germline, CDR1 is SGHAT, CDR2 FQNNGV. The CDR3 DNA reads TGTGCCAGCAGCTCGGACAGCAACTATGGCTACACCTTC. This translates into CASSSDSNYGYTF.

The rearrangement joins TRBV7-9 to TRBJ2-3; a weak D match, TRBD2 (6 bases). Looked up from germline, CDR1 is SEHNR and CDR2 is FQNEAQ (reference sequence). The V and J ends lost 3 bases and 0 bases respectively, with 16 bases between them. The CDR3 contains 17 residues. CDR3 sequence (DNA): TGTGCCAGCAGCTTTCCCCCTCTAGCGTCTAGCACAGATACGCAGTATTTT. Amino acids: CASSFPPLASSTDTQYF.

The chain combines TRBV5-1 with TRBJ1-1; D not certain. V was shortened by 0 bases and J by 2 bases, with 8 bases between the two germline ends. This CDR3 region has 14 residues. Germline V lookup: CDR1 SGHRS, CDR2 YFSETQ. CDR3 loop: CASSLGSGNTEAFF. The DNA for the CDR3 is TGCGCCAGCAGCTTGGGCTCAGGAAACACTGAAGCTTTCTTT.

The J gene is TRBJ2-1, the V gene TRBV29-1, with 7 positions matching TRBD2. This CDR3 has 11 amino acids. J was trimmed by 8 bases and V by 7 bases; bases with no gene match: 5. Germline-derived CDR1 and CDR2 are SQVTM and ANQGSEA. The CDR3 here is CSGTSSYEQFF. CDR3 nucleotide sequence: TGCAGCGGGACTAGTTCGTATGAGCAGTTCTTC.

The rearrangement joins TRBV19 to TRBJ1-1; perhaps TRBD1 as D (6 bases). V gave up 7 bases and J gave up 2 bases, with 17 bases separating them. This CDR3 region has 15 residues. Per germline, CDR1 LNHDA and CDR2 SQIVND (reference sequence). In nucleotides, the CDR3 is TGTGCCAGTAACAAAAGCGGGACAAAAAACACTGAAGCTTTCTTT. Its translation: CASNKSGTKNTEAFF.

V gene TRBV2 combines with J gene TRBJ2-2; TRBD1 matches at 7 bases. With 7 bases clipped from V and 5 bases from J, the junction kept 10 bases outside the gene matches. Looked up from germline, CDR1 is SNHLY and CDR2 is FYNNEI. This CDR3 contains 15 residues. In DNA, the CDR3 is TGTGCCAGCAAGGGACAGCCGGCAGAAACCGGGGAGCTGTTTTTT. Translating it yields CASKGQPAETGELFF.

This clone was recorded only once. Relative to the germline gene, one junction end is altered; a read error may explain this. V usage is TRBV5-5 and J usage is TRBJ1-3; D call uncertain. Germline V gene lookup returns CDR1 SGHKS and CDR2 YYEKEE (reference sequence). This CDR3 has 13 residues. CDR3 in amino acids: CASSYGSGDTIYF. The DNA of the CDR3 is TGTGCCAGCAGCTACGGAAGTGGAGACACCATATATTTT.

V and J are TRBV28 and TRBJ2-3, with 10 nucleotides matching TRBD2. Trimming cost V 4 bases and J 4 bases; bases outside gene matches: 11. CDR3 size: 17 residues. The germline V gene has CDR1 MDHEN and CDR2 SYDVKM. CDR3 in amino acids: CASSYIPSGSVPDTQYF. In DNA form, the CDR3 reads TGTGCCAGCAGTTATATCCCTAGCGGGAGCGTTCCAGATACGCAGTATTTT.

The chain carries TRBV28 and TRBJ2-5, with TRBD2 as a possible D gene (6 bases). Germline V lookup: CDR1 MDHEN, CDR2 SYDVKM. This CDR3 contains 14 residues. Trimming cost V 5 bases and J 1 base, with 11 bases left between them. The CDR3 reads CASSPRGLQETQYF. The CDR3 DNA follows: TGTGCCAGCAGTCCGAGGGGACTCCAAGAGACCCAGTACTTC.

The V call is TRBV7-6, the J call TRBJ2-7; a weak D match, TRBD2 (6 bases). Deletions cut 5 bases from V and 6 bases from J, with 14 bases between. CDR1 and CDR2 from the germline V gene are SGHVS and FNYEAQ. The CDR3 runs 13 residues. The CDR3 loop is CASSLELAAEQYF. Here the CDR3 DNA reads TGTGCCAGCAGCCTCGAATTAGCGGCCGAGCAGTACTTC.

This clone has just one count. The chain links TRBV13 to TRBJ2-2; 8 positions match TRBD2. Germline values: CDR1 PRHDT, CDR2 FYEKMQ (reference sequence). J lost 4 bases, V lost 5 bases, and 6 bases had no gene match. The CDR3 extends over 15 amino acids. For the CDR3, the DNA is TGTGCCAGCAGCAAGAGCGGGAGTGGCACCGGGGAGCTGTTTTTT. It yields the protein CASSKSGSGTGELFF.

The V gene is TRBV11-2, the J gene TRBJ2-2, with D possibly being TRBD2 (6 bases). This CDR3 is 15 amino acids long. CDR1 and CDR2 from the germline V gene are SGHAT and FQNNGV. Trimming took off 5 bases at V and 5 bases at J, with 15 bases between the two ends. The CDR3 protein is CASSVRLVSTGELFF. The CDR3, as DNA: TGTGCCAGCAGCGTGCGACTAGTATCTACCGGGGAGCTGTTTTTT. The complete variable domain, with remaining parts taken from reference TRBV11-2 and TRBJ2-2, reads EAGVAQSPRYKIIEKRQSVAFWCNPISGHATLYWYQQILGQGPKLLIQFQNNGVVDDSQLPKDRFSAERLKGVDSTLKIQPAKLEDSAVYLCASSVRLVSTGELFFGEGSRLTVL.

CDR3 DNA: TGTGCCAGCAGTGAACCCGGGGGGGGGTTATCCTATGGCTACACCTTC. Its translation: CASSEPGGGLSYGYTF. J is TRBJ1-2 and V is TRBV25-1; perhaps TRBD1 as D (5 bases). V shed 2 bases and J shed 4 bases, with 17 bases lying between them. This CDR3 spans 16 amino acids. Germline loops: CDR1 MGHDK, CDR2 SYGVNS.